This is a list of T cell receptor beta chains from one sample in a study of cytomegalovirus exposure and HLA in healthy donors. Assay used: immunoSEQ multiplex PCR; TCRdb lists only in-frame clones, some missing. This table has 90,000 or so clones, about 77% appearing once. The sample consisted of PBMCs. The receptor source for this set is a male donor in good health and CMV-seropositive. CDR3s include the opening cysteine and the closing phenylalanine or tryptophan. A D gene is named only where the DNA matches it firmly. Size tells how often a clone was seen (once, few, many) or the class of an expanded clone, and some rows leave it out.

V gene	J gene	clone size	D gene	CDR3 DNA	CDR3 protein
TRBV4-1	TRBJ1-6	-	TRBD1	TGCGCCAGCAGCCAAGGGGGGCAGGGGGCTTACGGCTACTATAATTCACCCCTCCACTTT	CASSQGGQGAYGYYNSPLHF
TRBV28	TRBJ2-1	-	TRBD1	TGTGCCAGCGCGGGACAGGGCAAATTGAATGAGCAGTTCTTC	CASAGQGKLNEQFF
TRBV5-1	TRBJ2-3	-	-	TGCGCCAGCAGCCTCGCTTTTGGCCCAGATACGCAGTATTTT	CASSLAFGPDTQYF
TRBV2	TRBJ1-2	-	-	TGTGCCAGCAGTTTGATCCTTGCGGGGGAGGGAGGCTACACCTTC	CASSLILAGEGGYTF
TRBV5-1	TRBJ2-7	-	TRBD1	TGCGCCAGCAGCCGCCAAGGACAGGGTACCACCTACGAGCAGTACTTC	CASSRQGQGTTYEQYF
TRBV4-1	TRBJ1-1	few	-	TGCGCCAGCAGCCAAGAGGTGACGGGAGTGAACACTGAAGCTTTCTTT	CASSQEVTGVNTEAFF
TRBV19	TRBJ1-2	-	-	TGTGCCAGTACCTTTCCCTCGTCCAAGCGGAGGGTAGGGGATAACTATGGCTACACCTTC	CASTFPSSKRRVGDNYGYTF
TRBV19	TRBJ1-1	-	-	TGTGCCAGTAGTATGCAACAGCCGAACACTGAAGCTTTCTTT	CASSMQQPNTEAFF
TRBV19	TRBJ2-7	-	-	TGTGCCAGTAGTGCCCGACAGTTATTCTACGAGCAGTACTTC	CASSARQLFYEQYF
TRBV4-1	TRBJ2-1	-	TRBD1	TGCGCCAGCAGCCAAGATCCTGGACAGGGGGAGTTCTTC	CASSQDPGQGEFF
TRBV14	TRBJ1-4	-	-	TGTGCCAGCAGCGAGACAGCAACTAATGAAAAACTGTTTTTT	CASSETATNEKLFF
TRBV6-5	TRBJ2-7	-	-	TGTGCCAGCAGTCTCGACATACCCTATACCTACGAGCAGTACTTC	CASSLDIPYTYEQYF
TRBV6-1	TRBJ1-3	few	-	TGTGCCAGCACCGTGGTGGAGGTCCGGGACACCATATATTTT	CASTVVEVRDTIYF
TRBV27	TRBJ2-3	-	-	TGTGCCAGCAGTGAATTGGGGGGACTCACAGATACGCAGTATTTT	CASSELGGLTDTQYF
TRBV4-1	TRBJ2-2	-	TRBD1	TGCGCCAGCAGCCAAGGGACAGGGGGAACCGGGGAGCTGTTTTTT	CASSQGTGGTGELFF
TRBV7-3	TRBJ2-3	few	-	TGTGCCAGCAGCTTAATCGGTACGAACACAGATACGCAGTATTTT	CASSLIGTNTDTQYF
TRBV19	TRBJ2-1	-	-	TGTGCCAGTAAACCGGGTGGTGGATACAATGAGCAGTTCTTC	CASKPGGGYNEQFF
TRBV2	TRBJ2-7	-	TRBD2	TGTGCCAGTACAACTAGCGGCTACGAGCAGTACTTC	CASTTSGYEQYF
TRBV6-1	TRBJ1-6	-	TRBD1	TGTGCCAGCAGTGAAAGGGGACAGACGATAGGTTGGGGTTCACCCCTCCACTTT	CASSERGQTIGWGSPLHF
TRBV7-2	TRBJ1-1	few	-	TGTGCCAGCAGCTCGCTATTGGGGGCTATTACTGAAGCTTTCTTT	CASSSLLGAITEAFF
TRBV25-1	TRBJ2-5	-	TRBD2	TGTGCCAGCAGTGAATATGGAGCGGGGGGGCTAGAGACCCAGTACTTC	CASSEYGAGGLETQYF
TRBV4-1	TRBJ2-3	-	TRBD2	TGCGCCAGCAGCCAAGATAGGACTAGCGGGGGAAACACAGATACGCAGTATTTT	CASSQDRTSGGNTDTQYF
TRBV5-4	TRBJ1-2	-	-	TGTGCCAGCAGCTTGGTTATGGGGCCCGACTATGGCTACACCTTC	CASSLVMGPDYGYTF
TRBV7-2	TRBJ2-1	-	-	TGTGCCAGCAGCTTAGACCGACAGACCAATGAGCAGTTCTTC	CASSLDRQTNEQFF
TRBV5-6	TRBJ2-5	many	-	TGTGCCAGCAGCTTCCGGGGGTACGAGTACTTC	CASSFRGYEYF
TRBV29-1	TRBJ1-3	-	-	TGCAGCGTTCGACTTGGTTTAAACACCATATATTTT	CSVRLGLNTIYF
TRBV7-2	TRBJ2-3	-	-	TGTGCCAGCAGGGAAAGCGGCACAGATACGCAGTATTTT	CASRESGTDTQYF
TRBV6-5	TRBJ2-3	-	TRBD1	TGTGCCAGCAGAAGACAGGGGTCCTTACTAAATACGCAGTATTTT	CASRRQGSLLNTQYF
TRBV6-1	TRBJ2-3	-	TRBD1	TGTGCCAGCAGGGGTCCGGGACAGGTCCCAGATACGCAGTATTTT	CASRGPGQVPDTQYF
TRBV6-6	TRBJ2-7	few	-	TGTGCCAGCAGTTACTCACGAGACGGGACCTACGAGCAGTACTTC	CASSYSRDGTYEQYF
TRBV4-2	TRBJ1-6	-	TRBD1	TGTGCCAGCAGCCAAGAACCGGGACAGGGGTTGAATTCACCCCTCCACTTT	CASSQEPGQGLNSPLHF
TRBV30	TRBJ1-1	-	-	TGTGCCTGGAGTAGGAGCCCTGAAGCTTTCTTT	CAWSRSPEAFF
TRBV28	TRBJ2-1	-	-	TGTGCCAGCAGAGAGACAGTCTCCTACAATGAGCAGTTCTTC	CASRETVSYNEQFF
TRBV6-1	TRBJ2-1	-	TRBD2	TGTGCCAGCAGTGAATTAGCGGGAGGGAGGTTGAATGAGCAGTTCTTC	CASSELAGGRLNEQFF
TRBV19	TRBJ2-1	-	TRBD2	TGTGCCAGTAGTCCCCTCGGAGCGGGAGGCCGATCCTACAATGAGCAGTTCTTC	CASSPLGAGGRSYNEQFF
TRBV2	TRBJ2-2	-	-	TGTGCCAGCAGGCCTCAGGGAACCGGGGAGCTGTTTTTT	CASRPQGTGELFF
TRBV4-2	TRBJ2-4	-	TRBD2	TGTGCCAGCAGCCAACAAAGTTTGACTAGCGGGAGAAGGGACATTCAGTACTTC	CASSQQSLTSGRRDIQYF
TRBV5-5	TRBJ2-7	-	TRBD1	TGTGCCAGCAGCGCCGAACCGGACAGGGCGGGAGAGCAGTACTTC	CASSAEPDRAGEQYF
TRBV28	TRBJ2-6	-	-	TGTGCCAGCACCTCGGGGGCTGGGGCCAACGTCCTGACTTTC	CASTSGAGANVLTF
TRBV14	TRBJ2-3	-	-	TGTGCCAGCAGCTCCCACGGGGGATTCACAGATACGCAGTATTTT	CASSSHGGFTDTQYF
TRBV9	TRBJ2-7	-	-	TGTGCCAGCAGCGTAGTGGCAGGCAGTCCCGAGCAGTACTTC	CASSVVAGSPEQYF
TRBV5-5	TRBJ1-1	-	TRBD1	TGTGCCAGCAGCTTGTTCAGGGGGCTTAGAATGAACACTGAAGCTTTCTTT	CASSLFRGLRMNTEAFF